This T cell receptor beta chain originates from a study of T cell responses to AZD1222 COVID-19 vaccine. Study findings and constraints: Compared with day 0, the breadth and depth of the Spike-specific TCR repertoire rose significantly after two doses of AZD1222.

Here immunoSEQ multiplex PCR was the method, and the copy in TCRdb shows in-frame clones only, minus some. The sample comprises 150,000 to 200,000 clones, approximately 90% of which are singletons, and approximately 4% rests with the top ten. About this clone: The antigen remains undetermined.

This sequence was found in an adult who received the MenACWY meningococcal vaccine as a control. The source material was peripheral blood, sampled 28 days after the second dose of the MenACWY control vaccine.

The CDR3 DNA is TGTGCCAGCAGTTTTTACAGGGGTCGCGAGCAGTACTTC. Its translation is CASSFYRGREQYF. The rearrangement links TRBV28 to TRBJ2-7; 7 nucleotides agree with TRBD1. The germline CDR1 and CDR2 sequences are MDHEN and SYDVKM. V shed 3 bases, J shed 6 bases, and the junction held 5 bases outside the gene matches. This CDR3 is built from 13 residues.